This T cell receptor (beta chain) was sequenced in a study of beta chain features in type 1 diabetes. The germline V gene encodes CDR1 MGHRA and CDR2 YSYEKL. The ends were cut back, 0 bases at V and 4 bases at J, with 13 bases in the middle. The CDR3 loop spans 16 amino acids. Expressed TCRB transcripts were sequenced after all isolated RNA was converted to cDNA. The average read count of naive, central memory and regulatory T cell samples was some 3.9 million. Profiled with immunoSEQ multiplex PCR; TCRdb holds only in-frame clones, not every one. The sample includes 150,000 or so clones, roughly 10% of them seen just once. Averaging roughly 100 mL, one heparinised blood draw was given by each donor. Findings and limits, study-wide: Patients' naive, central memory and regulatory TCRB repertoires appeared more alike than those of healthy donors. Significant though moderate, a shortening of TCRB CDR3s appeared in all four CD4+ subsets of Type 1 diabetes patients.

This clone was found a few times. The antigen is not known. The sample taken for sequencing was central memory CD4+ T cells from blood. The clonotype comes from a woman between 35 and 50 years old in good health. V usage is TRBV4-1 and J usage is TRBJ1-5, with D possibly matching TRBD1 (5 bases). The CDR3 coding sequence is TGCGCCAGCAGCCAAGAAGCCCCAGGGCATAATCAGCCCCAGCATTTT. Translated, it gives CASSQEAPGHNQPQHF.